This T cell receptor (beta chain) emerged from a study of T cell responses to AZD1222 COVID-19 vaccine. Trimming took off 5 bases at V and 7 bases at J, with 8 bases between the two ends. The V gene's germline CDR1 is MNHEY and CDR2 SVGAGI. The CDR3 is made up of 11 amino acids. Profiling relied on immunoSEQ multiplex PCR, and the TCRdb table lists in-frame clones only, not all of them. The sample has tens of thousands of clones; around 88% are singletons. This specimen was peripheral blood, taken 28 days after the second AZD1222 dose. This TCR came from an adult who received the AZD1222 COVID-19 vaccine. This chain connects TRBV6-5 to TRBJ1-2; D uncertain. The CDR3 nucleotides are TGTGCCAGCAGTACGATCCTTGGCTACACCTTC. It codes for CASSTILGYTF.